This T cell receptor (beta chain) is from a study of shared clonotypes between healthy human individuals. For the study at large: Researchers assigned three CD4 naive, three CD4 memory, two CD8 naive and one CD8 memory plate to each donor.

Comment on this clone: What it binds is not known.

Study-wide results and limits: Rarefaction revealed incomplete sorted-subset sequencing despite large depth.

TCRdb's table, derived via immunoSEQ multiplex PCR, lists solely in-frame clones and lacks some. The sample has over 2 million clones, 80% to 95% seen once. CDR1 and CDR2 from the germline V gene are MNHEY and SVGAGI. The CDR3 runs to 14 residues. V dropped 3 bases and J dropped 5 bases, with 14 bases sitting between them. The chain employs TRBV6-5 and TRBJ2-7; D may be TRBD2 (6 bases). Sequenced: naive CD4+ T cells from PBMCs. As for subset: CD45RA+ positively selected. The clonotype comes from a man aged 18 to 29 in good health. Some clones in this sample may be carry-over from other donors' samples. The DNA for the CDR3 is TGTGCCAGCAGTTATACTGGGGAGGTAAACGAGCAGTACTTC. Translated: CASSYTGEVNEQYF.